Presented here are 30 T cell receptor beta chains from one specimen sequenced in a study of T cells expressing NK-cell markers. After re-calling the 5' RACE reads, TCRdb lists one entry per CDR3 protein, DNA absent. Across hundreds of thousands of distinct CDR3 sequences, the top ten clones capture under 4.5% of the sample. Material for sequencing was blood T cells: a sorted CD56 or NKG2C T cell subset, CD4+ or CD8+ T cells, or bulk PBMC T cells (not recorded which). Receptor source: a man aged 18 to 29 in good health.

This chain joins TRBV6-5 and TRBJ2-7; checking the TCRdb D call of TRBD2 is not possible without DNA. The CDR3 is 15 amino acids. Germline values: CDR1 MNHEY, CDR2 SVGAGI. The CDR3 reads CASSYVLAGVYEQYF.

CDR3 in amino acids: CASSLRRQGPSDTQYF. The chain combines TRBV27 with TRBJ2-3; TCRdb's D call, TRBD1, is unchecked because there is no DNA. The CDR3 is 16 residues long. Germline V gene lookup returns CDR1 MNHEY and CDR2 SMNVEV (reference sequence).

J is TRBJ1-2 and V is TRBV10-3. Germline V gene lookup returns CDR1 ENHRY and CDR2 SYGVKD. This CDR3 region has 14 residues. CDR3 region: CAISESHSIYGYTF.

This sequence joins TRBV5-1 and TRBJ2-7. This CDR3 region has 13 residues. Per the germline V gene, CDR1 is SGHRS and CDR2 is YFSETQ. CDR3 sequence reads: CASSSAATYEQYF. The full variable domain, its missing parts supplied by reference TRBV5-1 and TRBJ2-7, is KAGVTQTPRYLIKTRGQQVTLSCSPISGHRSVSWYQQTPGQGLQFLFEYFSETQRNKGNFPGRFSGRQFSNSRSEMNVSTLELGDSALYLCASSSAATYEQYFGPGTRLTVT.

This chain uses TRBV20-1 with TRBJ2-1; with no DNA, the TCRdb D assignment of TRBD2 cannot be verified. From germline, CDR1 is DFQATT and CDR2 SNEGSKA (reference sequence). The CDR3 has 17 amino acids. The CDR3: CSARDISSLAGNNEQFF.

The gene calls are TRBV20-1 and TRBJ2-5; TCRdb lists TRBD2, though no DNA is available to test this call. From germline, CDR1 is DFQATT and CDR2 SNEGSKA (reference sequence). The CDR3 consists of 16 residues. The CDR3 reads CSARSRLAGILETQYF.

The CDR3 here is CASSWDRRTYGYTF. V gene TRBV6-2 or TRBV6-3 combines with J gene TRBJ1-2; TCRdb proposes TRBD1, but this gene call is untestable without DNA. The CDR3 contains 14 residues. Germline lookup yields CDR1 MNHEY and CDR2 SVGEGT.

CDR3 in amino acids: CASSFTPTQGANSYEQYF. J is TRBJ2-7 and V is TRBV5-1; TCRdb gives TRBD1 as the D gene, but with no DNA this cannot be confirmed. Germline loops: CDR1 SGHRS, CDR2 YFSETQ. The CDR3 contains 18 residues.

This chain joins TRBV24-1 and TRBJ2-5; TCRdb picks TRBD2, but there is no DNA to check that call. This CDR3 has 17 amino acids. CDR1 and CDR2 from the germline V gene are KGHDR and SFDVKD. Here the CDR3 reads CATSDWGTSGSRETQYF.

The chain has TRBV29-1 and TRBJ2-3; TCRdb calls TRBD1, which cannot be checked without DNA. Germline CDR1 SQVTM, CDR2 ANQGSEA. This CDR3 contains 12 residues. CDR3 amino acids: CSVLGTTDTQYF.

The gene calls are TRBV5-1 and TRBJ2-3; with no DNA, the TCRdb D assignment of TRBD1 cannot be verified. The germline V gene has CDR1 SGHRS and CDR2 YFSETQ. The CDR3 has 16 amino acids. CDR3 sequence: CASSLLPGRITDTQYF.

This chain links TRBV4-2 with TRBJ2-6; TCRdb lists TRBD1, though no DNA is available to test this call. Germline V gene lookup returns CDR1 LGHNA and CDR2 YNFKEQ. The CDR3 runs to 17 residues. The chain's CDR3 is CASSSTGGLSGANVLTF.

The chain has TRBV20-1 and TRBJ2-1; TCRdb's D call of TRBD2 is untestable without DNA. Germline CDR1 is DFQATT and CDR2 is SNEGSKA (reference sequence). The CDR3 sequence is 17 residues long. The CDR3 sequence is CSARDLRLKVSYNEQFF.

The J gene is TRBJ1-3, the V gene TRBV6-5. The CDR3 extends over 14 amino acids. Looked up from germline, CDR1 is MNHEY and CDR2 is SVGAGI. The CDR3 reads CASSPVAAGNTIYF.

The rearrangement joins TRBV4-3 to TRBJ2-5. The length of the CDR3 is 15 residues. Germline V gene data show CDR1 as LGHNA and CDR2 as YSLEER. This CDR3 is CASSQETNQEETQYF.

This chain's CDR3 is CASSIGLAASTDTQYF. The chain carries TRBV9 and TRBJ2-3. CDR3 length: 16 residues. Germline CDR1 reads SGDLS; CDR2 reads YYNGEE.

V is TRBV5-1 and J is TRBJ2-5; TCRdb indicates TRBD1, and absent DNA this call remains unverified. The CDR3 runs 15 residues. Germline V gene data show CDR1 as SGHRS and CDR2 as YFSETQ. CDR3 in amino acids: CASSLEDPGRETQYF.

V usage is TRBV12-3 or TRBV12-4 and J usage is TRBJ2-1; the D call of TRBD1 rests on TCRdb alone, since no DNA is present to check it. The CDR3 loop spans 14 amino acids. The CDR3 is CASSLMDRAGEQFF.

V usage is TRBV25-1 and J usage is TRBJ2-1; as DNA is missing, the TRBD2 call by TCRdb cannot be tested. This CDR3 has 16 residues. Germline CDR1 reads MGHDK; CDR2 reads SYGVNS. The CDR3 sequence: CASSRTSGRSHNEQFF.

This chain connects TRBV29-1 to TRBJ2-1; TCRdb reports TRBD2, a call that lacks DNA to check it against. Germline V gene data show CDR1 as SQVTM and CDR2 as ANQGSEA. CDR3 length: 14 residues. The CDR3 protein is CSAGGTSVFNEQFF.

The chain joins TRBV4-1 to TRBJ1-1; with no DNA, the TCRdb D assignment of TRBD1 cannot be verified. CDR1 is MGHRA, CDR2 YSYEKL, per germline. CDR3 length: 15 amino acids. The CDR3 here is CASGPHRGLNTEAFF.

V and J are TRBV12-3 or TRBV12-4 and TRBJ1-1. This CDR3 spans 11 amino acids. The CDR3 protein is CASRQTNEAFF.

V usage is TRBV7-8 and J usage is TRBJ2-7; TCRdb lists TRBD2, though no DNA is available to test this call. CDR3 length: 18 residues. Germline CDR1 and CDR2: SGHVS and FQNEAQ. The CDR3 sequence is CASSFSVAFTGGDYEQYF.

This chain's CDR3 is CASSPDGNYEQYF. The rearrangement joins TRBV12-3 or TRBV12-4 to TRBJ2-7; the TCRdb D gene call, TRBD1, has no DNA to confirm it. This CDR3 contains 13 residues.

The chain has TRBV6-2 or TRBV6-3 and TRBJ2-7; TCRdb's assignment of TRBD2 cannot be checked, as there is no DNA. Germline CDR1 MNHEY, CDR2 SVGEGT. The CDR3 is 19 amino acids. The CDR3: CASSISRLAGGHISYEQYF.

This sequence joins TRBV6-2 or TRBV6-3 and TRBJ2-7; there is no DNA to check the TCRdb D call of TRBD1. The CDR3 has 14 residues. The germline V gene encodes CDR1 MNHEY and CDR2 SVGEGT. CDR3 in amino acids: CASSPTPGQGIQYF.

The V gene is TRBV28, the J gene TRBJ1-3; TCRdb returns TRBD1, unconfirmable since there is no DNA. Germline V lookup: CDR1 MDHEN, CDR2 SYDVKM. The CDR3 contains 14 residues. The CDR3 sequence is CASIVGGSGNTIYF.

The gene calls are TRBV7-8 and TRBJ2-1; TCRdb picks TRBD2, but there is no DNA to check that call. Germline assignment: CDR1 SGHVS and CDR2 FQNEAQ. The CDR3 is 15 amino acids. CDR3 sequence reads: CASSLEMGLAREQFF.

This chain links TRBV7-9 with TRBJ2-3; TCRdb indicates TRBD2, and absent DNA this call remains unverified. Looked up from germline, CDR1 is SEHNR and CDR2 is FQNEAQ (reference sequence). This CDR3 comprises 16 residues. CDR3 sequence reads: CASSTTSGTGTDTQYF.

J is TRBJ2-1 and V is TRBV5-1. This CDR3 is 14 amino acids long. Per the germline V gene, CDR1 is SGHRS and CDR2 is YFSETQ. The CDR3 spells CASSLAALSNEQFF.